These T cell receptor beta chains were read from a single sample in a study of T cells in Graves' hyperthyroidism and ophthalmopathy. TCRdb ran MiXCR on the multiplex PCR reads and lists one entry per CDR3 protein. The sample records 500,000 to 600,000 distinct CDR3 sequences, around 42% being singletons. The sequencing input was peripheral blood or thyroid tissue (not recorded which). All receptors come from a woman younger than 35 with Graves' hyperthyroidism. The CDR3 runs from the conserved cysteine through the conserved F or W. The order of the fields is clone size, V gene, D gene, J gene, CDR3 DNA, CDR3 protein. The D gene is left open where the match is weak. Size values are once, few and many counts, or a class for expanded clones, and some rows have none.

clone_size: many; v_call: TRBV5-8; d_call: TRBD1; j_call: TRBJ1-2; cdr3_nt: TGTGCCAGCTTCCGGGACAGCGTCGACTATGGCTACACCTTC; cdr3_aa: CASFRDSVDYGYTF
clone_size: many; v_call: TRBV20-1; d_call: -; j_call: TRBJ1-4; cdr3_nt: TGCAGTGCTAGTCGGGGGGCCGCCAATGAAAAACTGTTTTTT; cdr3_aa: CSASRGAANEKLFF
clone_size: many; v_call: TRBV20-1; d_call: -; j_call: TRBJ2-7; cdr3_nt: TGCAGTGCTAGATGGGGCGGGAATTCCTACGAGCAGTACTTC; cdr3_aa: CSARWGGNSYEQYF
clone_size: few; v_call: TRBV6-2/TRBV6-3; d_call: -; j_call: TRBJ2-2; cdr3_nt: TGTGCCAGCAGTTATAACGGACCACCCGGGGAGCTGTTTTTT; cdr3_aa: CASSYNGPPGELFF
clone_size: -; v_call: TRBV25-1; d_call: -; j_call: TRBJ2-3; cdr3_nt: TGTGCCAGCGGGAGGTCCGATACGCAGTATTTT; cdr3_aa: CASGRSDTQYF
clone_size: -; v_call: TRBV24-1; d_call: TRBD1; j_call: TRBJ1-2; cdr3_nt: TGTGCCACCAGTGACCACGGGACAGGAGGAGGCTACACCTTC; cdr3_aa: CATSDHGTGGGYTF
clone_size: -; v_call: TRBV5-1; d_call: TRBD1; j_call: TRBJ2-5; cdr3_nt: TGCGCCAGCAGACGAACACGACAGGGGGCGACCCAGTACTTC; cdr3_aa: CASRRTRQGATQYF
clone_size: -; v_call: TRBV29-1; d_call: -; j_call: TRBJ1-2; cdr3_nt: TGCAGCTTGGCCTCGTCAGACAATGGCTACACCTTC; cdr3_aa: CSLASSDNGYTF
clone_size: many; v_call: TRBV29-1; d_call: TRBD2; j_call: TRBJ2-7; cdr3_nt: TGCAGCGTTGAAGATGGGACTAGCGGGAGCTACGAGCAGTACTTC; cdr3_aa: CSVEDGTSGSYEQYF
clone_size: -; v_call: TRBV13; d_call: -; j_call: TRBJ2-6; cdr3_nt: TGTGCCAGCAGCCCCGGACGGTCTTTC; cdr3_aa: CASSPGRSF
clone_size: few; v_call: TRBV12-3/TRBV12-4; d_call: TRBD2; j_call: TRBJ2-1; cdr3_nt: TGTGCCAGCAGGGGGGACTACCCCAATGAGCAGTTCTTC; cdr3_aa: CASRGDYPNEQFF
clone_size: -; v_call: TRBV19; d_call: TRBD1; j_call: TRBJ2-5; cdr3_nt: TGTGCCAGTAGCGAAGCCCCAGGGGGAAGGGGGCTGGAGACCCAGAACTTC; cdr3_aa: CASSEAPGGRGLETQNF
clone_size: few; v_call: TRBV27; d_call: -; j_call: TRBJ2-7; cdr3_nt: TGTGCCAGCAGTTTCGTAGACGAAACCTACGAGCAGTACTTC; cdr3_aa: CASSFVDETYEQYF
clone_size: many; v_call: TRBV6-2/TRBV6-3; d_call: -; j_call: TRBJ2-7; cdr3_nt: TGTGCCAGCACCCCGCGGGGCGGCGCCTACGAGCAGTACTTC; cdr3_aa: CASTPRGGAYEQYF
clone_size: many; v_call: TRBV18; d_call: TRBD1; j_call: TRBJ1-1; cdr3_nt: TGTGCCAGCTCACCCAGAGACAGGGCCGACACTGAAGCTTTCTTT; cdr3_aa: CASSPRDRADTEAFF
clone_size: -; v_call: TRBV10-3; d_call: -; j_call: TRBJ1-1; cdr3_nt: TGTGCCACCGTGGACAGCTTAGTCGAAAACACTGAAGCTTTCTTT; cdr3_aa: CATVDSLVENTEAFF
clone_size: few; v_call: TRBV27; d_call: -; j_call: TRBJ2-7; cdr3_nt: TGTGCCAGCAGTTTAATAGGGGTGGCCGGCGAGCAGTACTTC; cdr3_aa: CASSLIGVAGEQYF
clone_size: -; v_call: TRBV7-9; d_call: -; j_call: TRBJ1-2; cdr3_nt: TGTGCCAGCAGCTTCGGGACTGATTTCTATGGCTACACCTTC; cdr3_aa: CASSFGTDFYGYTF
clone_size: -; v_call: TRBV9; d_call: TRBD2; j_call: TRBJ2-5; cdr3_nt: TGTGCCAGCAGCAGCGGGACCTCCCCCGGAGATACGCAGTACTTC; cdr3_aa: CASSSGTSPGDTQYF
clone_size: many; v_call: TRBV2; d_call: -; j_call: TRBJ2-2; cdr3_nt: TGTGCCAGCGGGGGCGAGCTCGGGACCGGGGAGCTGTTTTTT; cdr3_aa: CASGGELGTGELFF
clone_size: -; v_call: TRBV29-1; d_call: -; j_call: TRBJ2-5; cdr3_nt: TGCAGTTATAGGGGAGGACAGACCCAGTACTTC; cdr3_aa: CSYRGGQTQYF
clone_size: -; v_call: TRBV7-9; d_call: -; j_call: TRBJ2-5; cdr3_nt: TGTGCCAGCAGCTGCCCAGGGCTAGCAGGGGAGACCCGGTACTTC; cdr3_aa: CASSCPGLAGETRYF
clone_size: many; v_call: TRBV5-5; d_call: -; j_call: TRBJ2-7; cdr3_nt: TGTGCCAGCAGCTTAATGCGCTACGAGCAGTACTTC; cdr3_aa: CASSLMRYEQYF
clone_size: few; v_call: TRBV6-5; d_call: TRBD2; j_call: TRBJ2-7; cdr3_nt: TGTGCCAGCAGTTATTCGGGAGGAGGGCCCTACGAGCAGTACTTC; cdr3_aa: CASSYSGGGPYEQYF
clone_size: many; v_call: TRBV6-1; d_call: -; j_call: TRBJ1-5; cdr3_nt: TGTGCCAGCAGGAGGGGGGGAGCGGTGAATAGCAATCAGCCCCAGCATTTT; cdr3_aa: CASRRGGAVNSNQPQHF
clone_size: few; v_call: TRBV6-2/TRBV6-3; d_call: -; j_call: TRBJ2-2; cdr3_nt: TGTGCCAGCAGCCGGACCTCCTCGAGGGACGCCGGGGAGCTGTTTTTT; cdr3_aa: CASSRTSSRDAGELFF
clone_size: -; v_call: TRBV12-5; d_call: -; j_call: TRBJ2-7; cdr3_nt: TGTGCTAGTGTCGAGGACAGCCTGGGGTACGAGCAGTACTTC; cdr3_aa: CASVEDSLGYEQYF
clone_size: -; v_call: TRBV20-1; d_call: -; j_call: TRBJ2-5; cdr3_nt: TGCAGTGCTAGACTGGATCAAGAGACCCAGTACTTC; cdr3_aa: CSARLDQETQYF
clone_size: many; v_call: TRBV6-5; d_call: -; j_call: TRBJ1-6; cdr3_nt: TGTGCCAGCAGTTTGTACGGACGAGCAAATTCACCCCTCCACTTT; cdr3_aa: CASSLYGRANSPLHF
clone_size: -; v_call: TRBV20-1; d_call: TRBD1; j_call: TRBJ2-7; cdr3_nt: TGCAGTGCAGGGACAGGGTCCGAGCAGTACTTC; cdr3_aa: CSAGTGSEQYF
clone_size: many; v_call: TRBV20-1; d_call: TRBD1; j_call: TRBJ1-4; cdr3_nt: TGCAGTGCTAGAGGACAGGGGGCGCGTCCCGCTAATGAAAAACTGTTTTTT; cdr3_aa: CSARGQGARPANEKLFF
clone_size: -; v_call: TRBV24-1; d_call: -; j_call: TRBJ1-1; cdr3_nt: TGTGCCACCAGTGATCCGGCAGGTACTGAAGCTTTCTTT; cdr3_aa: CATSDPAGTEAFF
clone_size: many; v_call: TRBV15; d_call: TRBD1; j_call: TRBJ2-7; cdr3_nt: TGTGCCACCAGCAGAGACGGGACAGCCTACGAGCAGTACTTC; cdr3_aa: CATSRDGTAYEQYF
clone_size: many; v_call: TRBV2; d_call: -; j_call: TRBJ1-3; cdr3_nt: TGTGCCAGCAGTGGAGGGGGGTCCGGAAACACCATATATTTT; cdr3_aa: CASSGGGSGNTIYF
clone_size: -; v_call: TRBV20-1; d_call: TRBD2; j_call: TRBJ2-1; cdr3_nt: TGCAGTGCTAGACTGACTAGCGGGAGATTCGATGAGCAGTTCTTC; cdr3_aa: CSARLTSGRFDEQFF
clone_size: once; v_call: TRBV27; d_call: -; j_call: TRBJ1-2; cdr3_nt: TGTGCCAGCAGTTCCTTGGACGGGAGGGGGTATGGCTACACCTTC; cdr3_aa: CASSSLDGRGYGYTF
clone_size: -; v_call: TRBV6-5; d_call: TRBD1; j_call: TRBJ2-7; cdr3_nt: TGTGCCAGCAGTTATTCGGCAGGGGGCTATTACGAGCAGTACTTC; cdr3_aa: CASSYSAGGYYEQYF
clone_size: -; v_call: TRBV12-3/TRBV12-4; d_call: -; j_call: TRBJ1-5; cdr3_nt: TGTGCCAGCAGGCGAGCGGGAGGACCCTACGAGCATTTT; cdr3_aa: CASRRAGGPYEHF
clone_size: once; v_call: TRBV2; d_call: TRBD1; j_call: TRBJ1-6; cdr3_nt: TGTGCCAGCAGTGGTGGACAGGGGGGGAATTCACCCCTCCACTTT; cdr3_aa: CASSGGQGGNSPLHF
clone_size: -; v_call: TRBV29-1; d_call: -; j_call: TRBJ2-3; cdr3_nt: TGCAGCGCCTACCCAGCGGTTGGGCCAGATACGCAGTATTTT; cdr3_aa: CSAYPAVGPDTQYF
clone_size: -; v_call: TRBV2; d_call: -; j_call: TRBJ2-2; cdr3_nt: TGTGCCAGCAGGAGGGGGGGCTACCGCTCTGGAAACACCGGGGAGCTGTTTTTT; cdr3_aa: CASRRGGYRSGNTGELFF
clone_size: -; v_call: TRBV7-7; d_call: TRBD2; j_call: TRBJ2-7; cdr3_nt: TGTGCCAGCAGCCCAATAGCCCCGTGCCAGCGGGAGAGGAACGAGCAGTACTTC; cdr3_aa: CASSPIAPCQRERNEQYF
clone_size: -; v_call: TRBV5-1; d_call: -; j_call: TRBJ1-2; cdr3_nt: TGCGCCAGCAGCTTGGACGGGAATTTC; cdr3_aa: CASSLDGNF
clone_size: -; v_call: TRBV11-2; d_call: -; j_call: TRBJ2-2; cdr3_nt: TGTGCCAGCAGCTCAGTACAGGGACCCACCGGGGAGCTGTTTTTT; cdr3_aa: CASSSVQGPTGELFF
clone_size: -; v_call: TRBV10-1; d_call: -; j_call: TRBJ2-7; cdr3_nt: TGCGCCAGCCAAGGCAGCCGAGGACTCGAGCAGTACTTC; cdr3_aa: CASQGSRGLEQYF
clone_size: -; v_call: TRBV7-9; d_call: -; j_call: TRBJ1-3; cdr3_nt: TGTGCCAGCAGCTTAGCCCCGGCCACCTCAAACACCATATATTTT; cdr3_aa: CASSLAPATSNTIYF
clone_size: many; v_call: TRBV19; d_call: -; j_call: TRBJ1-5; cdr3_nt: TGTGCCAGTCAAGGGGTATTCAATCAGCCCCAGCATTTT; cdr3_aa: CASQGVFNQPQHF
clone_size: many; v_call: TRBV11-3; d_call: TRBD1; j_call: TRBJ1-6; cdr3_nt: TGTGCCAGCAGCTTACACGGACAGGGGGTTTCACCCCTCCACTTT; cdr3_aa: CASSLHGQGVSPLHF
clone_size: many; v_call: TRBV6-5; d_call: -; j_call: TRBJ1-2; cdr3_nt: TGTGCCAGCAGTTTGACGACCCTCCGCTATGGCTACACCTTC; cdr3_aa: CASSLTTLRYGYTF
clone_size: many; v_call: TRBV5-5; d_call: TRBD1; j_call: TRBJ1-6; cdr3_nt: TGTGCCAGCAGCTTAGCGGGACAGAGTTATTCACCCCTCCACTTT; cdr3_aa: CASSLAGQSYSPLHF
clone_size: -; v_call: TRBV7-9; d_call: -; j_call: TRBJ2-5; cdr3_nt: TGTGCCAGCAGCTTTAAGACCCAGTACTTC; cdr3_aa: CASSFKTQYF
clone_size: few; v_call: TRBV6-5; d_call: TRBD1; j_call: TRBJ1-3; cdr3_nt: TGTGCCAGCAGTTACGGACAGGGATCTGGAAACACCATATATTTT; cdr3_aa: CASSYGQGSGNTIYF
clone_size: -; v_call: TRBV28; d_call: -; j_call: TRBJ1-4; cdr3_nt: TGTGCCAGCAGTTTACCTGGACAGAGAAATGAAAAACTGTTTTTT; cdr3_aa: CASSLPGQRNEKLFF
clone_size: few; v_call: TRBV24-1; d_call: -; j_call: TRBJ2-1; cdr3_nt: TGTGCCACCAGTGATGGACTAACCAAGAATGAGCAGTTCTTC; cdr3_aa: CATSDGLTKNEQFF
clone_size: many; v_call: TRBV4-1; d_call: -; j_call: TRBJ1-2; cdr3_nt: TGCGCCAGCAGCCCCTTGTCAGACAAACCAAGATCTGGCTACACCTTC; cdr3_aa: CASSPLSDKPRSGYTF